Each of the 17 T cell receptor beta chains below was sequenced from the same sample in a study of human T cells and chemical hapten exposure. TCRdb recomputed calls from the RACE reads with MiXCR, one row per CDR3 protein. In the table there are 75,000 to 90,000 distinct CDR3 sequences, roughly 7.2% of which are singletons. Time point of the sample: patch test 1, 2 weeks after DPC sensitization. Stated treatment: therapeutic diphenylcyclopropenone sensitization with weekly scalp DPC. The starting material was whole blood, obtained in connection with sensitization to the hapten diphenylcyclopropenone (DPC). Receptor source: a woman aged 25 to 39 with alopecia areata. Some clones in this sample may be carry-over from other donors' samples.

Ten or more counts support this clonotype. This rearrangement joins TRBV12-3 or TRBV12-4 to TRBJ1-5, with no clear D. The V gene lost 4 bases and the J gene lost 1 base, with 8 bases spanning the gap. The CDR3 contains 14 residues. This CDR3 reads CASSSLQSNQPQHF. CDR3 DNA: TGTGCCAGCAGTTCTCTCCAGAGCAATCAGCCCCAGCATTTT.

The sample holds many counts of this clonotype. V is TRBV2 and J is TRBJ2-7; D remains unclear. The length of the CDR3 is 13 residues. Trimming shortened V by 5 bases and J by 2 bases, and 10 bases separated the two germline ends. CDR1 and CDR2 from the germline V gene are SNHLY and FYNNEI. The CDR3 protein is CASSHRVTYEQYF. Written as DNA, the CDR3 is TGTGCCAGCAGTCATAGGGTCACCTACGAGCAGTACTTC. The variable domain in full, with the rest retrieved from reference TRBV2 and TRBJ2-7, is EPEVTQTPSHQVTQMGQEVILRCVPISNHLYFYWYRQILGQKVEFLVSFYNNEISEKSEIFDDQFSVERPDGSNFTLKIRSTKLEDSAMYFCASSHRVTYEQYFGPGTRLTVT.

This clonotype was counted a few times. The chain uses TRBV5-1 and TRBJ2-7; D perhaps matches TRBD2 (6 bases). The V end was cut by 3 bases, the J end by 4 bases, with 11 bases between. In germline, CDR1 is SGHRS, CDR2 YFSETQ. The CDR3 totals 13 residues. The CDR3 DNA is TGCGCCAGCAGCTCCTCAGGAGGGTACGAGCAGTACTTC. Its translation is CASSSSGGYEQYF.

This clonotype showed up just once. A clone one base away is much larger, so this may be a read error. This sequence joins TRBV20-1 and TRBJ2-7, with 9 bases lining up with TRBD1. This CDR3 spans 12 amino acids. Germline V CDR1 and CDR2: DFQATT, SNEGSKA (reference sequence). The CDR3 bases are TGCGGTGCTTCGGACAGGGGTTACGAGCAGTACTTC. Its translation: CGASDRGYEQYF.

This clonotype was recorded a few times. The V and J genes are TRBV3-1 and TRBJ2-3; no clear D gene. CDR1 is LGHDT, CDR2 YNNKEL, per germline (reference sequence). The CDR3 runs to 14 residues. V was pared by 1 base and J by 2 bases, with 7 bases between. The CDR3 DNA follows: TGTGCCAGCAGCCAAGGAATCACCACAGATACGCAGTATTTT. This sequence encodes CASSQGITTDTQYF.

The CDR3: CASSLRAGQATDTQYF. CDR3 bases: TGTGCCAGCAGCTTGCGTGCGGGACAGGCCACAGATACGCAGTATTTT. The chain links TRBV5-5 to TRBJ2-3; 8 positions match TRBD1. The length of the CDR3 is 16 residues. In germline, CDR1 is SGHKS, CDR2 YYEKEE (reference sequence). The trim removed 1 base at V and 2 bases at J, leaving 6 bases unmatched.

This clonotype has more than one count but fewer than ten. The chain recombines TRBV5-6 with TRBJ1-1, with D uncertain. CDR1 is SGHDT, CDR2 YYEEEE, per germline. The CDR3 has 12 residues. V was cut by 0 bases and J by 11 bases, with 11 bases left in between. CDR3 residues: CASSLAGVRAFF. The CDR3 DNA reads as TGTGCCAGCAGCTTGGCCGGGGTTCGGGCTTTCTTT.

This clonotype was counted between two and nine times. The CDR3 region is CASSPGPNYGYTF. The CDR3 DNA reads TGCGCCAGCAGCCCTGGGCCCAACTATGGCTACACCTTC. This chain connects TRBV5-1 to TRBJ1-2; no clear D. CDR1 and CDR2 (germline): SGHRS, YFSETQ. The CDR3 covers 13 residues. With 4 bases removed from V and 2 bases from J, the gap between germline ends came to 9 bases.

The V and J genes are TRBV14 and TRBJ2-3; 11 bases line up with TRBD2. Germline V gene lookup returns CDR1 SGHDN and CDR2 FVKESK. The CDR3 is made up of 16 amino acids. Germline trimming cut 0 bases from V and 5 bases from J; bases unmatched to any gene: 4. DNA for the CDR3: TGTGCCAGCAGCCAAGAAGGGCTAGCGGGGGGAGATACGCAGTATTTT. This gives the protein CASSQEGLAGGDTQYF.

This clonotype was counted ten times or more. J is TRBJ2-1 and V is TRBV6-5, with D uncertain. V was pared by 4 bases and J by 2 bases, with 15 bases between. The CDR3 totals 16 residues. Germline-derived CDR1 and CDR2 are MNHEY and SVGAGI. As DNA, the CDR3 is TGTGCCAGCAGTTCTGGGATAGTTGTTGCCTACAATGAGCAGTTCTTC. Translated, it gives CASSSGIVVAYNEQFF.

V and J are TRBV11-2 and TRBJ1-6; 7 positions agree with TRBD1. The V segment lost 3 bases and the J segment 18 bases; nucleotides outside the gene matches: 11. CDR3 size: 13 residues. Germline V gene lookup returns CDR1 SGHAT and CDR2 FQNNGV. The chain's CDR3 is CASSLVMTGSSHF. CDR3 sequence (DNA): TGTGCCAGCAGCTTGGTTATGACAGGGAGTTCCCACTTT.

The CDR3: CASSEFGSCNEKLFF. The CDR3 nucleotides read TGTGCCAGCAGTGAATTCGGCAGCTGTAATGAAAAACTGTTTTTT. The chain joins TRBV6-1 to TRBJ1-4; D unclear. The germline V gene has CDR1 MNHNS and CDR2 SASEGT. There are 15 residues in the CDR3. Trimming cost V 2 bases and J 4 bases, with 11 bases left between them.

This clonotype was observed many times. This chain connects TRBV7-6 to TRBJ2-5, with a weak D call TRBD2 (5 bases). The CDR3 is 14 amino acids. Trimming removed 6 bases at V and 1 base at J, with 12 bases between. Germline CDR1 reads SGHVS; CDR2 reads FNYEAQ. DNA of the CDR3: TGTGCCAGCAGGAAGGACGGGGTCCAAGAGACCCAGTACTTC. The encoded protein is CASRKDGVQETQYF.

This clonotype has a count of ten or more. The V and J genes are TRBV7-9 and TRBJ2-7; weak D call: TRBD2 (5 bases). CDR1 and CDR2 (germline): SEHNR, FQNEAQ (reference sequence). The CDR3 spans 14 residues. V lost 6 bases, J lost 1 base, and 13 bases lay in between. CDR3 loop: CASRDPRDSYEQYF. The CDR3 DNA sequence: TGTGCCAGCAGGGACCCCCGGGATTCCTACGAGCAGTACTTC.

Comments on this clonotype: A read error may produce the germline difference seen at one junction end. This chain connects TRBV6-6 to TRBJ1-2; tentative D call: TRBD1 (5 bases). CDR1 MNHNY and CDR2 SVGAGI come from the germline V gene (reference sequence). The CDR3 consists of 15 residues. This CDR3 is CASRPPREGSYDYTF. DNA of the CDR3: TGTGCCAGCAGACCCCCCAGGGAGGGTTCTTATGACTACACCTTC.

The gene calls are TRBV11-2 and TRBJ1-1; D gene unclear. CDR1 is SGHAT and CDR2 is FQNNGV in the germline V gene. This CDR3 has 15 residues. Between the trimmed V and J ends, which lost 1 base and 3 bases, there was a span of 12 bases. CDR3 sequence reads: CASSLGAWSYTEAFF. CDR3 sequence (DNA): TGTGCCAGCAGCTTAGGGGCCTGGAGCTACACTGAAGCTTTCTTT. Full variable domain (remainder filled in from reference TRBV11-2 and TRBJ1-1): EAGVAQSPRYKIIEKRQSVAFWCNPISGHATLYWYQQILGQGPKLLIQFQNNGVVDDSQLPKDRFSAERLKGVDSTLKIQPAKLEDSAVYLCASSLGAWSYTEAFFGQGTRLTVV.

This clonotype was counted between two and nine times. The chain carries TRBV3-1 and TRBJ1-2; D is unresolved. Germline loops: CDR1 LGHDT, CDR2 YNNKEL (reference sequence). V shed 0 bases and J shed 1 base, with 15 bases lying between them. CDR3 size: 17 residues. In DNA form, the CDR3 reads TGTGCCAGCAGCCAAGATCTTAAAAACACGTGTAACTATGGCTACACCTTC. It is translated as CASSQDLKNTCNYGYTF. The full variable domain, completed using reference TRBV3-1 and TRBJ1-2, is DTAVSQTPKYLVTQMGNDKSIKCEQNLGHDTMYWYKQDSKKFLKIMFSYNNKELIINETVPNRFSPKSPDKAHLNLHINSLELGDSAVYFCASSQDLKNTCNYGYTFGSGTRLTVV.